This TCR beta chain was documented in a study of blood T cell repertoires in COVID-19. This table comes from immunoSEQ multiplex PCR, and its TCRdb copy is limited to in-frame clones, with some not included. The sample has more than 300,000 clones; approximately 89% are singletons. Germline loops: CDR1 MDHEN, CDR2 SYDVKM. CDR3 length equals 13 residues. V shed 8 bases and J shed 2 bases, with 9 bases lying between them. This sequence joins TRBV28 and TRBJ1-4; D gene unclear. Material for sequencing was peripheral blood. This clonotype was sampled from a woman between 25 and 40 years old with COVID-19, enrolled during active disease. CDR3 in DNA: TGTGCCAGCCTGAGAGGGACTAATGAAAAACTGTTTTTT. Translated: CASLRGTNEKLFF.